The sample holds a few counts of the clone carrying this TCR beta chain. Its antigen remains unknown. TCRdb passed the 5' RACE reads through MiXCR, listing each CDR3 protein once. This sample has hundreds of thousands of distinct CDR3 sequences, with 15% to 20% found just once. J was trimmed by 5 bases and V by 5 bases; bases with no gene match: 6. Germline V gene sequence: CDR1 DFQATT, CDR2 SNEGSKA (reference sequence). The CDR3 loop spans 13 amino acids. This sample is part of a study of identical twins. The study's findings and limits: Abundant beta clonotypes from cord blood had fewer insertions, unlike memory repertoires, which showed none. Twins shared out-of-frame alpha sequences with excess low generation probability.

The same sample was also studied in work on T cells expressing NK-cell markers. From that report: TCR beta repertoires came from sorted CD3+CD56+NKG2C+, CD3+CD56+NKG2C- and CD3+CD56-NKG2C+ T cells.

This chain joins TRBV20-1 and TRBJ2-3, with 8 positions matching TRBD2. Material for sequencing was PBMCs. This TCR derives from a woman aged 18 to 35 in good health. CDR3 in DNA: TGCAGTGCTCCATGGGCGGGGGGAGATACGCAGTATTTT. Its protein is CSAPWAGGDTQYF.